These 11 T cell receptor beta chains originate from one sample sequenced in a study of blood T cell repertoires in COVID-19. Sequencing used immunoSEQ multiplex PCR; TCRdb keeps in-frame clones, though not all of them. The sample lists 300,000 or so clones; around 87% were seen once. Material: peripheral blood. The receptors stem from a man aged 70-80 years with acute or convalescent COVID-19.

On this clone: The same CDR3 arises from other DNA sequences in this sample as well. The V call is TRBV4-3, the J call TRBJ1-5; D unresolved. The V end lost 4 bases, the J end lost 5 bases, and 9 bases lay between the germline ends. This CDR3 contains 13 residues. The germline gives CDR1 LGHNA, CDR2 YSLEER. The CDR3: CASSPRTDQPQHF. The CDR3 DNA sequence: TGCGCCAGCAGCCCCCGCACAGATCAGCCCCAGCATTTT.

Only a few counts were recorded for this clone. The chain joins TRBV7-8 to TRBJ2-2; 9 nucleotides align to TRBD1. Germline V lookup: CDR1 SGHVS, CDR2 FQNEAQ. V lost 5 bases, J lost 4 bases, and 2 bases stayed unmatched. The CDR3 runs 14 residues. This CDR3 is CASSLQGATGELFF. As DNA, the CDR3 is TGTGCCAGCAGCCTACAGGGGGCCACCGGGGAGCTGTTTTTT.

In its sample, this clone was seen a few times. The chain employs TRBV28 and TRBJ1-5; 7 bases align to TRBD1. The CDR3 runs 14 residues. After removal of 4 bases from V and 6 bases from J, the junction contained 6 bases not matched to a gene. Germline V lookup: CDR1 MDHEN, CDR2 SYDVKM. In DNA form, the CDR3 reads TGTGCCAGCAGTTCAGACAGGGCCGGTCAGCCCCAGCATTTT. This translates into CASSSDRAGQPQHF. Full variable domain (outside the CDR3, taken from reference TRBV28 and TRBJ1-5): DVKVTQSSRYLVKRTGEKVFLECVQDMDHENMFWYRQDPGLGLRLIYFSYDVKMKEKGDIPEGYSVSREKKERFSLILESASTNQTSMYLCASSSDRAGQPQHFGDGTRLSIL.

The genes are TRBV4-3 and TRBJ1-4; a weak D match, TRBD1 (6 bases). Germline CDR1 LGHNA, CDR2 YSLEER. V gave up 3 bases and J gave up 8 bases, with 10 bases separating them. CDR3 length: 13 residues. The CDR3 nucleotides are TGCGCCAGCAGCCATGGACAGAGAGAAAAACTGTTTTTT. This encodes CASSHGQREKLFF.

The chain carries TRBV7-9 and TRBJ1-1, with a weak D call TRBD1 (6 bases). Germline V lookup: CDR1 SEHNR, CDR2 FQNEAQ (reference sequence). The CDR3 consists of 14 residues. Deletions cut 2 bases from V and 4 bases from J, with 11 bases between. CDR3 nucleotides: TGTGCCAGCAGCTTATTTGAAGGGGGCACTGAAGCTTTCTTT. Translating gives CASSLFEGGTEAFF. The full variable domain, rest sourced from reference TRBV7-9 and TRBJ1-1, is DTGVSQNPRHKITKRGQNVTFRCDPISEHNRLYWYRQTLGQGPEFLTYFQNEAQLEKSRLLSDRFSAERPKGSFSTLEIQRTEQGDSAMYLCASSLFEGGTEAFFGQGTRLTVV.

The CDR3 spells CASSVSIDRTWGYTF. For the CDR3, the DNA is TGTGCCAGTAGTGTCTCCATCGACAGGACCTGGGGCTACACCTTC. The V call is TRBV19, the J call TRBJ1-2; a possible D gene is TRBD1 (6 bases). Between the trimmed V and J ends, which lost 5 bases and 8 bases, there was a span of 21 bases. Germline V gives CDR1 LNHDA, CDR2 SQIVND (reference sequence). The CDR3 runs 15 residues.

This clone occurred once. The CDR3 bases are TGTGCCAGCAACCATGGACTATCGAACACCGGGGAGCTGTTTTTT. Translation: CASNHGLSNTGELFF. This chain uses TRBV6-5 with TRBJ2-2; D may be TRBD2 (6 bases). Germline values: CDR1 MNHEY, CDR2 SVGAGI. V lost 7 bases to trimming and J lost 0 bases, with 12 bases between them. This CDR3 contains 15 residues.

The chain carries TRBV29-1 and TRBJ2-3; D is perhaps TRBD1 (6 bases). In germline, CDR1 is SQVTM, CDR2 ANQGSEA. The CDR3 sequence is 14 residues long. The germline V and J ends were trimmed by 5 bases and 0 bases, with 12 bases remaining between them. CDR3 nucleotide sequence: TGCAGCGTTACGGGACATTCTAGCACAGATACGCAGTATTTT. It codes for CSVTGHSSTDTQYF.

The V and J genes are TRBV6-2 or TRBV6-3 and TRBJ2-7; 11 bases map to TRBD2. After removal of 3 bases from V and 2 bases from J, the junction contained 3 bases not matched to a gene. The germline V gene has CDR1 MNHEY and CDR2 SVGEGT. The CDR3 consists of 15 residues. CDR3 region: CASSYIAGGPYEQYF. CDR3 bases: TGTGCCAGCAGTTATATAGCGGGAGGGCCCTACGAGCAGTACTTC.

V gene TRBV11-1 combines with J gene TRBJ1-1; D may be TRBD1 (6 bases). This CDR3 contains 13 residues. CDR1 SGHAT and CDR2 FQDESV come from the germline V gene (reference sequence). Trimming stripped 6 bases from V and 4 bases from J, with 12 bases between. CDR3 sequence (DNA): TGTGCCAGCAGAATACAGGGCGGCACTGAAGCTTTCTTT. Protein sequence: CASRIQGGTEAFF.

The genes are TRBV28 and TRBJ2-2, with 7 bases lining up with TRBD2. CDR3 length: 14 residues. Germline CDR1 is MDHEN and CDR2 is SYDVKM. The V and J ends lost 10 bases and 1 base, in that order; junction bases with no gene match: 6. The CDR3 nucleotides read TGTGCCACCAGGAGGGAGGGGAACACCGGGGAGCTGTTTTTT. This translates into CATRREGNTGELFF. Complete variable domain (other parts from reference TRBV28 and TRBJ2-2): DVKVTQSSRYLVKRTGEKVFLECVQDMDHENMFWYRQDPGLGLRLIYFSYDVKMKEKGDIPEGYSVSREKKERFSLILESASTNQTSMYLCATRREGNTGELFFGEGSRLTVL.